The 27 T cell receptor beta chains reported below all come from one sample, sequenced in a study of Graves' ophthalmopathy and Graves' hyperthyroidism. Using RNA transcripts, the TCR beta CDR3 regions were amplified. The first-round RT-PCR employed HTBI primers together with the Qiagen OneStep RT-PCR kit. A multiplex PCR was then performed as the second round. TCRdb re-called the multiplex PCR reads through MiXCR, storing one row per CDR3 protein. The sample lists about 600,000 distinct CDR3 sequences, approximately 35% seen once, with 3.5% to 4.5% in the top ten. Specimen: peripheral blood or thyroid tissue (not recorded which). These receptors were obtained from an adult man with Graves' hyperthyroidism.

This clonotype was found a few times. The chain is built from TRBV10-3 and TRBJ2-1; TRBD2 agrees at 9 bases. Trimming at V came to 3 bases and at J to 4 bases, leaving 4 bases not matched to a gene. CDR3 length: 15 amino acids. Germline V gene data show CDR1 as ENHRY and CDR2 as SYGVKD. The CDR3 DNA reads TGTGCCATCAGTGAAGGGCTAGCGGGGTACAATGAGCAGTTCTTC. It yields the protein CAISEGLAGYNEQFF.

The sample holds many counts of this clonotype. In this CDR3 the conserved last residue, phenylalanine or tryptophan, is missing, so a read error is likely. The DNA is left out, because the CDR3 cannot be placed on it with certainty; the CDR3 is given as TCRdb lists it. This chain connects TRBV7-8 to TRBJ2-7; TRBD2, the table's D call, lacks a check against the DNA. The germline V gene has CDR1 SGHVS and CDR2 FQNEAQ. The CDR3 is 11 residues long, counting both termini. The CDR3 reads CASSLEYGRLT.

V is TRBV6-5 and J is TRBJ2-7, with a weak D call TRBD2 (5 bases). With 7 bases removed from V and 2 bases from J, the gap between germline ends came to 18 bases. The CDR3 has 15 residues. Germline V lookup: CDR1 MNHEY, CDR2 SVGAGI. Here the CDR3 reads CASKYGRGATYEQYF. In DNA form, the CDR3 reads TGTGCCAGCAAATACGGTCGGGGAGCTACCTACGAGCAGTACTTC.

This clonotype was counted at least ten times. This chain connects TRBV7-2 to TRBJ1-1; D is ambiguous. CDR1 is SGHTA, CDR2 FQGNSA, per germline. The length of the CDR3 is 14 residues. V was trimmed by 1 base and J by 1 base, leaving 7 bases between them. As DNA, the CDR3 is TGTGCCAGCAGCTTAGTGGGCAGGAACACTGAAGCTTTCTTT. Protein product: CASSLVGRNTEAFF.

This clonotype was recorded only once. V and J are TRBV7-3 and TRBJ1-1; tentative D call: TRBD1 (5 bases). Germline lookup yields CDR1 SGHTA and CDR2 FQGTGA. The CDR3 runs 18 residues. Between the trimmed V and J ends, which lost 5 bases and 2 bases, there was a span of 24 bases. CDR3 DNA sequence: TGTGCCAGCAGCGACGGTACTCCGGGACCCGGGATAAACACTGAAGCTTTCTTT. It specifies CASSDGTPGPGINTEAFF.

This clonotype has at least ten counts. This sequence joins TRBV12-3 or TRBV12-4 and TRBJ1-2; 8 bases match TRBD1. Trimming cost V 4 bases and J 2 bases; bases outside gene matches: 18. This CDR3 comprises 19 residues. CDR3 region: CASSSTLGDRTFVNYGYTF. CDR3 sequence (DNA): TGTGCCAGCAGTTCCACTCTTGGGGACAGGACCTTCGTAAACTATGGCTACACCTTC.

Ten or more counts support this clonotype. The chain carries TRBV7-9 and TRBJ1-3; D is uncertain. Trimming cost V 1 base and J 4 bases, with 8 bases left between them. Germline lookup yields CDR1 SEHNR and CDR2 FQNEAQ (reference sequence). The CDR3 spans 14 residues. As DNA, the CDR3 is TGTGCCAGCAGCTTAGAGGAACTGGGAAACACCATATATTTT. It yields the protein CASSLEELGNTIYF.

This clonotype was seen ten or more times. J is TRBJ1-1 and V is TRBV11-2; no reliable D call. This CDR3 contains 12 residues. The V and J ends lost 0 bases and 7 bases respectively, with 6 bases between them. Germline CDR1 SGHAT, CDR2 FQNNGV. CDR3 loop: CASSLDRSEAFF. The CDR3 DNA reads TGTGCCAGCAGCTTAGATAGGAGTGAAGCTTTCTTT.

A remark on this clonotype: Since a much larger clone is just one base distant, this may be a read error. This likely comes from a read error, as the CDR3 has no conserved phenylalanine or tryptophan at its end. The genes are TRBV4-1 and TRBJ1-5, with D tentatively TRBD1 (5 bases). V dropped 6 bases and J dropped 0 bases, with 9 bases sitting between them. CDR1 and CDR2 (germline): MGHRA, YSYEKL. The CDR3 extends over 14 amino acids. CDR3 residues: CASRGLGSNQPQHL. For the CDR3, the DNA is TGCGCCAGCAGGGGGCTGGGTAGCAATCAGCCCCAGCATCTT.

This clonotype showed up many times. V is TRBV19 and J is TRBJ2-7; 9 nucleotides line up with TRBD1. V shed 9 bases and J 5 bases; nucleotides not matched to a gene: 14. This CDR3 comprises 15 residues. The germline CDR1 and CDR2 sequences are LNHDA and SQIVND (reference sequence). CDR3 sequence (DNA): TGTGCCAGAAACGCTCCGCTGGACAGGGGCCACGAGCAGTACTTC. Residues: CARNAPLDRGHEQYF.

This clonotype was seen only once. The junction departs from germline at one end; a sequencing error may be responsible. This rearrangement joins TRBV7-2 to TRBJ2-2; 7 bases fit TRBD2. Germline V gene data show CDR1 as SGHTA and CDR2 as FQGNSA. The length of the CDR3 is 14 residues. This CDR3 reads CASRRGSNTGKLFF. The CDR3 nucleotides are TGTGCCAGCAGGCGGGGGTCAAACACCGGGAAGCTGTTTTTT.

V usage is TRBV2 and J usage is TRBJ1-6; 7 positions match TRBD1. Germline V lookup: CDR1 SNHLY, CDR2 FYNNEI. Losses at the gene ends were 6 bases for V and 7 bases for J; bases not matched to a gene: 9. There are 15 residues in the CDR3. CDR3 coding DNA: TGTGCCAGCAGGCCCGACAGGGCCCAGAATTCACCCCTCCACTTT. Its protein is CASRPDRAQNSPLHF. Together with reference TRBV2 and TRBJ1-6, the CDR3 gives the full variable domain: EPEVTQTPSHQVTQMGQEVILRCVPISNHLYFYWYRQILGQKVEFLVSFYNNEISEKSEIFDDQFSVERPDGSNFTLKIRSTKLEDSAMYFCASRPDRAQNSPLHFGNGTRLTVT.

The chain joins TRBV19 to TRBJ2-3, with D possibly TRBD1 on 7 matching bases. V was shortened by 7 bases and J by 1 base, with 18 bases between the two germline ends. Germline CDR1 and CDR2: LNHDA and SQIVND (reference sequence). This CDR3 has 16 residues. This CDR3 reads CASTDPGGKGTDTQYF. For the CDR3, the DNA is TGTGCCAGTACCGATCCAGGGGGGAAGGGCACAGATACGCAGTATTTT.

The chain combines TRBV10-1 with TRBJ1-1, with D possibly matching TRBD1 (5 bases). Trimming left V 11 bases short and J 4 bases short, with 14 bases between. The germline V gene has CDR1 WNHNN and CDR2 SYGVQD (reference sequence). The CDR3 contains 12 residues. The CDR3 coding sequence is TGCGCCGGCCCCAAGGGGCGCACTGAAGCTTTCTTT. It is translated as CAGPKGRTEAFF.

This clonotype came up many times. This chain joins TRBV7-8 and TRBJ2-7; D is possibly TRBD1 (6 bases). Germline values: CDR1 SGHVS, CDR2 FQNEAQ. Trimming cost V 1 base and J 2 bases, with 9 bases left between them. This CDR3 has 14 residues. CDR3 sequence: CASSLGGPPYEQYF. For the CDR3, the DNA is TGTGCCAGCAGCTTAGGGGGGCCGCCCTACGAGCAGTACTTC.

This clonotype has at least ten counts. The rearrangement joins TRBV6-1 to TRBJ1-2; D is unresolved. Per germline, CDR1 MNHNS and CDR2 SASEGT. The CDR3 length is 14 residues. Trimming removed 1 base from V and 3 bases from J, with 9 bases in between. CDR3 sequence: CASSEGSIYYGYTF. CDR3 bases: TGTGCCAGCAGTGAAGGTTCCATCTACTATGGCTACACCTTC.

This clonotype was found many times. The genes are TRBV19 and TRBJ1-5; D call uncertain. This CDR3 has 14 residues. The germline CDR1 and CDR2 sequences are LNHDA and SQIVND (reference sequence). The V end lost 7 bases, the J end lost 0 bases, and 10 bases lay between the germline ends. The CDR3 protein is CASKPVTSNQPQHF. DNA for the CDR3: TGTGCCAGTAAGCCAGTAACTAGCAATCAGCCCCAGCATTTT.

The J gene is TRBJ1-3, the V gene TRBV29-1, with 10 bases aligning to TRBD1. Per germline, CDR1 SQVTM and CDR2 ANQGSEA. V shed 4 bases and J 7 bases; nucleotides not matched to a gene: 4. This CDR3 has 13 residues. The CDR3, as DNA: TGCAGCGTTGTCGGACAGGGGGAGAACACCATATATTTT. The encoded protein is CSVVGQGENTIYF.

This clonotype was picked up many times. This rearrangement joins TRBV10-3 to TRBJ2-7, with D possibly matching TRBD1 (6 bases). Germline V lookup: CDR1 ENHRY, CDR2 SYGVKD. The CDR3 sequence is 14 residues long. V shed 6 bases and J shed 2 bases, with 14 bases lying between them. The CDR3 DNA sequence: TGTGCCATCAGCACAGGGCGCGAAACCTACGAGCAGTACTTC. As protein: CAISTGRETYEQYF.

The chain joins TRBV5-1 to TRBJ2-5; D assignment may be TRBD1 or TRBD2 (6 bases each). Per the germline V gene, CDR1 is SGHRS and CDR2 is YFSETQ. With 3 bases removed from V and 1 base from J, the gap between germline ends came to 22 bases. The CDR3 spans 18 residues. CDR3: CASSWGWGATTLQETQYF. As DNA, the CDR3 is TGCGCCAGCAGCTGGGGGTGGGGGGCGACTACTCTCCAAGAGACCCAGTACTTC.

Many counts were recorded for this clonotype. The chain carries TRBV7-8 and TRBJ1-1; D is possibly TRBD1 (6 bases). V lost 6 bases and J 5 bases, leaving 10 bases between the germline ends. Germline assignment: CDR1 SGHVS and CDR2 FQNEAQ. This CDR3 comprises 12 residues. CDR3 coding DNA: TGTGCCAGCAGAAAGGGGGGGACTGAAGCTTTCTTT. This gives the protein CASRKGGTEAFF.

This sequence joins TRBV29-1 and TRBJ2-5, with D possibly being TRBD2 (6 bases). The J call is in doubt because the DNA end fits TRBJ2-1 better. This CDR3 has 15 amino acids. CDR1 is SQVTM and CDR2 is ANQGSEA in the germline V gene. This CDR3 reads CSVHSPGVGDNEQFF. CDR3 nucleotides: TGCAGCGTTCATTCCCCGGGGGTCGGGGACAATGAGCAGTTCTTC.

This clonotype was counted only a few times. The chain combines TRBV29-1 with TRBJ2-7; 11 nucleotides align to TRBD2. The end of the DNA aligns better with TRBJ2-1, so the J call may be wrong. CDR3 length: 13 residues. Germline V gene sequence: CDR1 SQVTM, CDR2 ANQGSEA. The CDR3 DNA follows: TGCAGCGTGGTAGCGGGAGGGGAGAATGAGCAGTTCTTC. Protein product: CSVVAGGENEQFF.

This clonotype was counted at least ten times. The chain recombines TRBV20-1 with TRBJ2-7, with D possibly being TRBD1 (5 bases). The CDR3 runs 15 residues. CDR1 and CDR2 (germline): DFQATT, SNEGSKA (reference sequence). The V gene lost 3 bases and the J gene lost 5 bases, with 20 bases spanning the gap. The CDR3 sequence is CSASSFFQGQDEQYF. CDR3 bases: TGCAGTGCTAGTTCCTTTTTTCAGGGCCAGGACGAGCAGTACTTC.

In its sample, this clonotype was seen many times. CDR3: CSAEETGTRSGNTIYF. For the CDR3, the DNA is TGCAGTGCGGAGGAGACAGGGACTCGCTCTGGAAACACCATATATTTT. The J gene is TRBJ1-3, the V gene TRBV20-1; TRBD1 matches 7 bases. Germline-derived CDR1 and CDR2 are DFQATT and SNEGSKA (reference sequence). The CDR3 is 16 amino acids. V shed 6 bases and J 0 bases; nucleotides not matched to a gene: 11.

This clonotype has just one count. This may come from a read error, since a much larger clone is one base off. The V call is TRBV7-6, the J call TRBJ2-5; D may be TRBD1 (6 bases). Germline V gene data show CDR1 as SGHVS and CDR2 as FNYEAQ. The CDR3 runs to 15 residues. CDR3 bases: TGTGCCAGCAGCTTTTACTCAGGGGCGCAAGAGATCCAGTACTTC. It codes for CASSFYSGAQEIQYF.

This clonotype has at least ten counts. V gene TRBV12-3 or TRBV12-4 combines with J gene TRBJ1-1, with 8 bases matching TRBD1. V shed 5 bases, J shed 6 bases, and the junction held 8 bases outside the gene matches. This CDR3 comprises 14 residues. CDR3 amino acids: CASSPTGAGAEAFF. The CDR3 DNA is TGTGCCAGCAGTCCGACAGGGGCGGGGGCTGAAGCTTTCTTT.